Following are 9 T cell receptor beta chains from one sample sequenced in a study of response to subunit inactivated influenza vaccine. TCRdb fed the RT-PCR reads into MiXCR, producing one record per CDR3 protein. The sample has roughly 760,000 distinct CDR3 sequences; 21% are singletons. Here the sequenced sample was PBMCs from blood, taken around 5 days after vaccination. These receptors originate from a man aged 45-65 years who received an inactivated influenza vaccine.

This clonotype was seen a few times. V and J are TRBV29-1 and TRBJ2-1; possibly TRBD2 for D (5 bases). Between the trimmed V and J ends, which lost 8 bases and 8 bases, there was a span of 16 bases. The germline CDR1 and CDR2 sequences are SQVTM and ANQGSEA. This CDR3 has 12 residues. The DNA for the CDR3 is TGCAGCATGGTCCGGGAAGGCTATGAGCAGTTCTTC. Translated: CSMVREGYEQFF.

The chain couples TRBV12-3 or TRBV12-4 to TRBJ1-5; D gene ambiguous. There are 14 residues in the CDR3. V lost 6 bases, J lost 6 bases, and 15 bases lay in between. CDR3 amino acids: CASSRSGGVQPQHF. The DNA for the CDR3 is TGTGCCAGCAGCCGCTCGGGCGGTGTTCAGCCCCAGCATTTT.

This chain connects TRBV12-3 or TRBV12-4 to TRBJ2-1; D is possibly TRBD2 (5 bases). V lost 4 bases and J lost 7, with 14 bases in between. The CDR3 length is 14 residues. The DNA for the CDR3 is TGTGCCAGCAGTTATTTGCTAGCTGGTAATGAGCAGTTCTTC. This sequence encodes CASSYLLAGNEQFF.

The chain employs TRBV18 and TRBJ2-1, with D perhaps matching TRBD2 (5 bases). This CDR3 is built from 13 residues. The germline CDR1 and CDR2 sequences are KGHSH and LQKENI. V lost 1 base to trimming and J lost 15 bases, with 16 bases between them. CDR3 DNA sequence: TGTGCCAGCTCACCACAAGGGAGTTCGCCGCGGTTCTTC. Protein sequence: CASSPQGSSPRFF.

The chain has TRBV9 and TRBJ2-1; 10 bases are a match to TRBD1. The CDR3 consists of 15 residues. V lost 6 bases and J lost 4; bases outside the gene matches: 7. Per the germline V gene, CDR1 is SGDLS and CDR2 is YYNGEE. DNA for the CDR3: TGTGCCAGCAACCCCAGACAGGGGGCTTACAATGAGCAGTTCTTC. The encoded protein is CASNPRQGAYNEQFF.

J is TRBJ1-5 and V is TRBV20-1; 9 bases map to TRBD1. Trimming took 6 bases from V and 3 from J; bases not matched to a gene: 9. The CDR3 runs to 15 residues. From germline, CDR1 is DFQATT and CDR2 SNEGSKA (reference sequence). The chain's CDR3 is CSASPGTGINQPQHF. The CDR3 bases are TGCAGTGCCAGTCCCGGGACAGGGATCAATCAGCCCCAGCATTTT.

There are many counts of this clonotype. The chain joins TRBV11-2 to TRBJ2-1; D is possibly TRBD1 (5 bases). Trimming took 1 base from V and 4 from J, leaving 8 bases between them. The length of the CDR3 is 14 residues. Germline assignment: CDR1 SGHAT and CDR2 FQNNGV. The CDR3 spells CASSLARAYNEQFF. The CDR3 DNA is TGTGCCAGCAGCTTAGCCAGGGCTTACAATGAGCAGTTCTTC.

This rearrangement joins TRBV27 to TRBJ2-7, with D tentatively TRBD2 (5 bases). Germline V gene data show CDR1 as MNHEY and CDR2 as SMNVEV (reference sequence). The ends were cut back, 6 bases at V and 2 bases at J, with 20 bases in the middle. CDR3 length: 16 amino acids. The CDR3 bases are TGTGCCAGCAGCGACGTGGTAGGCGAGGGCCCCTACGAGCAGTACTTC. It specifies CASSDVVGEGPYEQYF.

There are a few counts of this clonotype. The chain combines TRBV11-2 with TRBJ2-1; 10 bases match TRBD2. CDR1 and CDR2 (germline): SGHAT, FQNNGV. The CDR3 is 14 amino acids. V lost 6 bases and J lost 8; bases outside the gene matches: 7. CDR3 sequence reads: CASSWSGGVYEQFF. CDR3 coding DNA: TGTGCCAGCAGTTGGAGCGGGGGGGTGTATGAGCAGTTCTTC.